The clone carrying this T cell receptor (beta chain) was counted only a few times. Antigen specificity is unknown. These data belong to a study of response to subunit inactivated influenza vaccine. Study-wide points: T cells newly recruited by each seasonal influenza vaccination are few, the authors suggested.

One entry per CDR3 protein, called by TCRdb with MiXCR from the RT-PCR reads. The data show more than 400,000 distinct CDR3 sequences, with 9.5% to 13% seen just once and about 12% held by the top ten. The sequence was collected from a man aged 50 to 60 who received an inactivated influenza vaccine. The sample consisted of PBMCs from blood, taken about 40 days after vaccination.

CDR3 loop: CSAIDSYEQYF. DNA for the CDR3: TGCAGTGCTATTGACTCCTACGAGCAGTACTTC. The chain joins TRBV20-1 to TRBJ2-7, with D unresolved. The germline gives CDR1 DFQATT, CDR2 SNEGSKA (reference sequence). The V end lost 4 bases, the J end lost 0 bases, and 4 bases lay between the germline ends. This CDR3 spans 11 amino acids.